A selection of T cell receptor beta chains follows, all from one sample in a study of blood T cell repertoires in COVID-19. Method: immunoSEQ multiplex PCR; TCRdb's copy keeps in-frame clones and lacks some. Among about 26,000 clones, approximately 70% were seen once, and the ten largest hold roughly 7.2%. Sequenced material: peripheral blood. These receptors were collected from a man in his fifties or sixties with active or convalescent COVID-19. The CDR3 runs from the conserved cysteine through the conserved F or W. The order of the fields is CDR3 protein, CDR3 DNA, D gene, V gene, clone size, J gene. A D gene is named only where the DNA matches it firmly. The size field is filled for only some rows; it gives once, few, many or a size class.

cdr3_aa: CASSQDLAGGEKLFF
cdr3_nt: TGTGCCAGCAGCCAAGATTTGGCGGGAGGGGAAAAACTGTTTTTT
d_call: .
v_call: TRBV4-2
clone_size: .
j_call: TRBJ1-4

cdr3_aa: CASSPHRGGEKLFF
cdr3_nt: TGTGCCAGCAGCCCTCATAGGGGGGGTGAAAAACTGTTTTTT
d_call: .
v_call: TRBV9
clone_size: .
j_call: TRBJ1-4

cdr3_aa: CASSGASAPGETQYF
cdr3_nt: TGCGCCAGCAGCGGCGCTAGTGCACCTGGGGAGACCCAGTACTTC
d_call: .
v_call: TRBV5-1
clone_size: .
j_call: TRBJ2-5

cdr3_aa: CASSESGLATDTQYF
cdr3_nt: TGCGCCAGCAGTGAGTCCGGACTCGCAACAGATACGCAGTATTTT
d_call: .
v_call: TRBV10-1
clone_size: .
j_call: TRBJ2-3

cdr3_aa: CASSLLSLVNTEAFF
cdr3_nt: TGTGCCAGCAGCCTCCTCAGTCTAGTGAACACTGAAGCTTTCTTT
d_call: .
v_call: TRBV11-3
clone_size: few
j_call: TRBJ1-1

cdr3_aa: CASTPQGVSIQYF
cdr3_nt: TGTGCCAGCACCCCACAGGGGGTTAGCATTCAGTACTTC
d_call: TRBD1
v_call: TRBV6-2/TRBV6-3
clone_size: .
j_call: TRBJ2-4

cdr3_aa: CASSLDPTGELFF
cdr3_nt: TGTGCCAGCAGCTTAGACCCGACCGGGGAGCTGTTTTTT
d_call: .
v_call: TRBV11-3
clone_size: .
j_call: TRBJ2-2

cdr3_aa: CASRLPGTENQPQHF
cdr3_nt: TGTGCCAGCAGACTTCCCGGGACAGAAAATCAGCCCCAGCATTTT
d_call: TRBD1
v_call: TRBV6-6
clone_size: medium-sized
j_call: TRBJ1-5

cdr3_aa: CASSLEGQPYGYTF
cdr3_nt: TGCGCCAGCAGCTTGGAGGGACAGCCCTATGGCTACACCTTC
d_call: TRBD1
v_call: TRBV5-1
clone_size: .
j_call: TRBJ1-2

cdr3_aa: CASSLSRQGQKLFF
cdr3_nt: TGTGCCAGCAGCTTGAGCCGTCAGGGCCAAAAACTGTTTTTT
d_call: .
v_call: TRBV5-6
clone_size: few
j_call: TRBJ1-4

cdr3_aa: CSVEGRRGLTQYF
cdr3_nt: TGCAGCGTTGAAGGACGTAGGGGGCTTACGCAGTATTTT
d_call: TRBD1
v_call: TRBV29-1
clone_size: few
j_call: TRBJ2-3

cdr3_aa: CASSRGTGPYNEQFF
cdr3_nt: TGTGCCAGCAGCCGTGGGACAGGGCCCTACAATGAGCAGTTCTTC
d_call: TRBD1
v_call: TRBV11-2
clone_size: .
j_call: TRBJ2-1

cdr3_aa: CASSEVVNSPLHF
cdr3_nt: TGTGCCAGCAGTGAGGTGGTGAATTCACCCCTCCACTTT
d_call: .
v_call: TRBV6-2/TRBV6-3
clone_size: .
j_call: TRBJ1-6

cdr3_aa: CASSDPAGTTNTQYF
cdr3_nt: TGCGCCAGCAGTGACCCAGCGGGGACCACAAATACGCAGTATTTT
d_call: TRBD2
v_call: TRBV10-1
clone_size: .
j_call: TRBJ2-3

cdr3_aa: CASSPRTGFSDEQYF
cdr3_nt: TGTGCCAGCAGCCCGCGGACAGGATTCTCGGACGAGCAGTACTTC
d_call: TRBD1
v_call: TRBV11-2
clone_size: once
j_call: TRBJ2-7

cdr3_aa: CASSPQGLAGESSYNEQFF
cdr3_nt: TGTGCCAGCAGCCCGCAGGGACTAGCGGGCGAGAGCTCCTACAATGAGCAGTTCTTC
d_call: TRBD2
v_call: TRBV7-3
clone_size: .
j_call: TRBJ2-1

cdr3_aa: CASSLMTATNEKLFF
cdr3_nt: TGCGCCAGCAGCCTTATGACAGCAACTAATGAAAAACTGTTTTTT
d_call: .
v_call: TRBV5-1
clone_size: .
j_call: TRBJ1-4